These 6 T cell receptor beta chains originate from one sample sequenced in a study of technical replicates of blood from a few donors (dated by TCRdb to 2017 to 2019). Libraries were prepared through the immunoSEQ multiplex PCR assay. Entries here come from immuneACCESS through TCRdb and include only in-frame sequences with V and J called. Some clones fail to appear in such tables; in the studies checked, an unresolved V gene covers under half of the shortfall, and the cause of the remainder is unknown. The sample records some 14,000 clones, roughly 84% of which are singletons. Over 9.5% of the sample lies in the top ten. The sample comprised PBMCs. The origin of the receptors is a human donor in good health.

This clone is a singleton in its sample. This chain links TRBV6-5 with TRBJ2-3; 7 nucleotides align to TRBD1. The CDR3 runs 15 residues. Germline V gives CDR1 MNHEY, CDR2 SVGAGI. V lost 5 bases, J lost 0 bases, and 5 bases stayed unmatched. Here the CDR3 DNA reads TGTGCCAGCAGTAAGACAGGGTATAGCACAGATACGCAGTATTTT. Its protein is CASSKTGYSTDTQYF.

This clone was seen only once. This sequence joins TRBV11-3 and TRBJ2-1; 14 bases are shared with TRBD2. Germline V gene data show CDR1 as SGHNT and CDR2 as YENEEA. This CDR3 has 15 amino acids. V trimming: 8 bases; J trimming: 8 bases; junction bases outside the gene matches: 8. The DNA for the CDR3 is TGTGCCAGCTCACCGGGACTAGCGGGAGATGATGAGCAGTTCTTC. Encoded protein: CASSPGLAGDDEQFF.

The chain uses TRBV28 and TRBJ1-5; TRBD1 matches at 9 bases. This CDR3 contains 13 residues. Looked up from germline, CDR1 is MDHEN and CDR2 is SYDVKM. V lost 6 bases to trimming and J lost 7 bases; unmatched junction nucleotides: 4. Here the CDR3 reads CASRGQGGQPQHF. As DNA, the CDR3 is TGTGCCAGCAGGGGACAGGGTGGGCAGCCCCAGCATTTT. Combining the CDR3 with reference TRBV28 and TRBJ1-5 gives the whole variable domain DVKVTQSSRYLVKRTGEKVFLECVQDMDHENMFWYRQDPGLGLRLIYFSYDVKMKEKGDIPEGYSVSREKKERFSLILESASTNQTSMYLCASRGQGGQPQHFGDGTRLSIL.

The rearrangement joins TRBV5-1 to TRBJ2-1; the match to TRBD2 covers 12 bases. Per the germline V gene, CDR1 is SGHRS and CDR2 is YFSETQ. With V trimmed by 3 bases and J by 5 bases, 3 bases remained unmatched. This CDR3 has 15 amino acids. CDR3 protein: CASSSWTSGNNEQFF. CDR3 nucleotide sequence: TGCGCCAGCAGCTCGTGGACTAGCGGGAACAATGAGCAGTTCTTC.

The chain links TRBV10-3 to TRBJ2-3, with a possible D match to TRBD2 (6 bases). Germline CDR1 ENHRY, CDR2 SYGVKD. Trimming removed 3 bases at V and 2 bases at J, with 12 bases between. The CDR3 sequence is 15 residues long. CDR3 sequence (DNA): TGTGCCATCAGTGACCAGCGGGCAGACACAGATACGCAGTATTTT. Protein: CAISDQRADTDTQYF.

Here the CDR3 reads CASSAGGPGVTDTQYF. The CDR3 DNA reads as TGCGCCAGCAGCGCGGGGGGACCAGGGGTGACAGATACGCAGTATTTT. The rearrangement links TRBV5-1 to TRBJ2-3; TRBD2 aligns across 8 bases. The CDR3 sequence is 16 residues long. Trimming removed 4 bases from V and 3 bases from J; junction bases left unmatched: 10. Germline loops: CDR1 SGHRS, CDR2 YFSETQ. Combining the CDR3 with reference TRBV5-1 and TRBJ2-3 gives the whole variable domain KAGVTQTPRYLIKTRGQQVTLSCSPISGHRSVSWYQQTPGQGLQFLFEYFSETQRNKGNFPGRFSGRQFSNSRSEMNVSTLELGDSALYLCASSAGGPGVTDTQYFGPGTRLTVL.